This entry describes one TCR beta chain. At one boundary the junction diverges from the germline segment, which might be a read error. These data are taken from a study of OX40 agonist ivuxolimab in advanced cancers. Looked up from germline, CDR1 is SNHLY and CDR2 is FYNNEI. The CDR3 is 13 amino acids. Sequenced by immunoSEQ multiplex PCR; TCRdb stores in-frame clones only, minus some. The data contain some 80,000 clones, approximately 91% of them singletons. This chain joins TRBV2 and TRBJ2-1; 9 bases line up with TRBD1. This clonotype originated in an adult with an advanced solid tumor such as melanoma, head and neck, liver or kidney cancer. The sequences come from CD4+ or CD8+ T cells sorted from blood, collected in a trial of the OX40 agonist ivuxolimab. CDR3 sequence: CVSRGTGQREQFF. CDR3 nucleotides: TGTGTCAGCAGGGGGACAGGGCAGCGTGAGCAGTTCTTC.